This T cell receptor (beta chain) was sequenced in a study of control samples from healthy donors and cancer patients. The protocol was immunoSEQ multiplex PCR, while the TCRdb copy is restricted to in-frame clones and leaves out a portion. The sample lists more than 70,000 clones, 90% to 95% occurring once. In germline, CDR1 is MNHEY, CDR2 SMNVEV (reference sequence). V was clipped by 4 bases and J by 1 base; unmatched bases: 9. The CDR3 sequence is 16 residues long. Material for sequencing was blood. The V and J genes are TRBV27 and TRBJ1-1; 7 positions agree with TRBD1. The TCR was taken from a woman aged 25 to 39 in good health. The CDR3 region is CASSWAFRDRNTEAFF. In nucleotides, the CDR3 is TGTGCCAGCAGTTGGGCGTTCCGGGACAGGAACACTGAAGCTTTCTTT.